This T cell receptor beta chain emerged from a study of response to subunit inactivated influenza vaccine (dated by TCRdb to the late 2010s). In terms of the full investigation: To follow how T cells responded to a trivalent subunit inactivated influenza vaccine, the researchers relied on deep quantitative profiling of the T cell receptor repertoire.

The paper's findings and limits, for the study overall: It was suggested by the authors that each seasonal influenza vaccination may recruit only a limited number of new T cells.

The CDR3 holds 12 amino acids from the cysteine to the phenylalanine. Only the CDR3 portion is preserved as DNA: 36 bases, with reading frame beginning at the first base. CDR1 and CDR2, per the germline V gene (reference sequence), are SEHNR and FQNEAQ. Relative to germline, V is missing 4 bases and J is missing 10 bases, with 2 bases of the junction outside any gene match. Details on this clonotype: Its antigen is unknown. Base qualities are not recorded, but no much larger clone differs from it by a single base.

Library preparation used RT-PCR. Instrument used: Illumina HiSeq 2500. The public reads were run again by TCRdb, first through fastp at Q25 and then through MiXCR, and only productive beta chains were kept. Rows are unified per CDR3 protein, each entry keeping the most common DNA and genes. The sample table contains 600,000 to 700,000 distinct CDR3 sequences; only one count was recorded for around 13% of them. The leading ten clones occupy about 7.6% of the sample. The sequence derives from a man in his fifties who received an inactivated influenza vaccine. Donor details come from another sample of the same person, matched by shared clones. In this chain, TRBV7-9 is recombined with TRBJ2-5, and 11 bases in between align with TRBD1. The source was PBMCs from blood, collected 14 to 15 days before vaccination. The DNA reads TGTGCCAGCAGCTCGGGACAGGGGGTCCAGTACTTC. It encodes CASSSGQGVQYF.